This T cell receptor beta chain was profiled in a study of cytotoxic CD8 clonotypes in ibrutinib-treated CLL. Overall study findings and caveats: Higher clonality was seen at ibrutinib response and a return toward baseline at progression.

The V gene end was trimmed by 5 bases and the J gene end by 5 bases; junction bases not matched to a gene: 13. This CDR3 has 16 amino acids. Germline-derived CDR1 and CDR2 are SGHVS and FNYEAQ. Comment on this clone: Its antigen is as yet unknown.

Profiled with immunoSEQ multiplex PCR; TCRdb holds only in-frame clones, not every one. The sample lists some 98,000 clones, around four fifths occurring once. Here the sequenced sample was PBMCs, taken after 12 months of ibrutinib treatment. The chain carries TRBV7-6 and TRBJ2-7; 9 bases are shared with TRBD2. The receptor was derived from a human donor with chronic lymphocytic leukemia. CDR3 in DNA: TGTGCCAGCAGCGTAGTCCCGCGGGGGGGGGTCCACGAGCAGTACTTC. Translated: CASSVVPRGGVHEQYF.